This T cell receptor (beta chain) was sequenced in a study of vaccination and CD4 T cells after COVID-19. Study-wide points: Only relatively few convalescent patients were studied, and early post-infection timepoints were not analyzed.

Cultured CD4+ T cells had their DNA profiled by the Oncomine TCR Beta short-read assay. TCRdb itself ran the PCR reads through MiXCR, one entry per CDR3 protein. The sample has some 14,000 distinct CDR3 sequences; roughly 50% are singletons. Regarding this clonotype: Its specificity is unknown.

Noted treatment: roughly nine-day PBMC culture with coronavirus spike peptide pools or control peptides (ViraFEST assay). Per germline, CDR1 MDHEN and CDR2 SYDVKM. The CDR3 length is 16 residues. Between the trimmed V and J ends, which lost 4 bases and 0 bases, there was a span of 13 bases. The sample comprised CD4+ T cells from blood, cultured in vitro. The chain has TRBV28 and TRBJ1-5; D uncertain. The receptor was isolated from a human donor who had recovered from COVID-19. The CDR3 region has the DNA TGTGCCAGCAGTTCTCAGACACGGTATAGCAATCAGCCCCAGCATTTT. It is translated as CASSSQTRYSNQPQHF.